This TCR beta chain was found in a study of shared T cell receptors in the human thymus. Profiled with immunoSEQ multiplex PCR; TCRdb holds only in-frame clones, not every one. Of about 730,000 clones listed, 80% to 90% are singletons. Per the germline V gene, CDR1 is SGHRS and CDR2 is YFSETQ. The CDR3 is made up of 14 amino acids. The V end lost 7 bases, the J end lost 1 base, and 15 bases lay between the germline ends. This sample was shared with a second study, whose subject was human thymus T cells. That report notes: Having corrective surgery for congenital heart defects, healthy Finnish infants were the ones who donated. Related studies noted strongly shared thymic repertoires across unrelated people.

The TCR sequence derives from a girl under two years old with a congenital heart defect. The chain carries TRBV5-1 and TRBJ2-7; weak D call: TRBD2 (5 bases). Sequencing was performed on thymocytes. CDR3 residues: CASGWGARSYEQYF. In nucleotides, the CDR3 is TGCGCCAGCGGGTGGGGAGCGAGGTCCTACGAGCAGTACTTC.